This record concerns one TCR beta chain sequence. Other DNA sequences of this sample code for an identical CDR3. These data belong to a study of blood T cell repertoires in COVID-19. Study context: Samples came from the United States, Italy and Spain, spanning acute and convalescent COVID-19. Sources were T cells, B-cell-depleted T cells, or PBMCs; the material itself was cDNA or gDNA.

Participants came from about two dozen US areas, aged roughly 18 to 95 years. Donors in Cohort 3 who had recovered were those with two negative PCRs, healthcare professional clearance, or resolution of their symptoms. Assay: immunoSEQ multiplex PCR; the TCRdb copy retains only in-frame clones and omits some. In the table there are roughly 290,000 clones, over 75% of which are singletons. This CDR3 has 14 residues. Germline V gene sequence: CDR1 KGHSH, CDR2 LQKENI. With V trimmed by 3 bases and J by 4 bases, 2 bases remained unmatched. The specimen sequenced was PBMCs or T cells enriched from blood (not recorded which). The chain links TRBV18 to TRBJ1-3, with 8 bases fitting TRBD1. This sequence originates from a man in his thirties or forties who had recovered from COVID-19. The CDR3 sequence is CASSPGQGGNTIYF. The CDR3 coding sequence is TGTGCCAGCTCACCTGGACAGGGCGGAAACACCATATATTTT.